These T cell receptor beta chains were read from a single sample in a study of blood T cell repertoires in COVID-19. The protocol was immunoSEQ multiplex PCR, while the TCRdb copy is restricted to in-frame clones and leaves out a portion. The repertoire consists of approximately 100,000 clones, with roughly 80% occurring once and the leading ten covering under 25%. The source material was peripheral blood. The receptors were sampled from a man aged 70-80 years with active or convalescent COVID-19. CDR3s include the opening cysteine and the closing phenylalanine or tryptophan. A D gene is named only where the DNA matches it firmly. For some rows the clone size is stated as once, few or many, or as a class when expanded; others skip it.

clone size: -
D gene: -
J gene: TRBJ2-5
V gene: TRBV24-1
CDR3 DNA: TGTGCCACCAGTGTTGGACTCCACCAGTACTTC
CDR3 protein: CATSVGLHQYF

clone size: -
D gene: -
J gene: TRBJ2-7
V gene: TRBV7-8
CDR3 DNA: TGTGCCAGCAGCCCTCGGCCAGGGATCTACGAGCAGTACTTC
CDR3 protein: CASSPRPGIYEQYF

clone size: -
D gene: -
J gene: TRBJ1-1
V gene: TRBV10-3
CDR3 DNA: TGTGCCATCAGTGAGGTCCAGGGCACTGAAGCTTTCTTT
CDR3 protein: CAISEVQGTEAFF

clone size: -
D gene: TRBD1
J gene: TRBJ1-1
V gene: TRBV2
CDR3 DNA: TGTGCCAGCAGTAGGACAGGGGCCCTAAACACTGAAGCTTTCTTT
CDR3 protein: CASSRTGALNTEAFF

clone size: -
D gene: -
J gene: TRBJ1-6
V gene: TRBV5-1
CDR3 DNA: TGCGCCAGCAGCACCTCAGGGGTCGGGAATTCACCCCTCCACTTT
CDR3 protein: CASSTSGVGNSPLHF

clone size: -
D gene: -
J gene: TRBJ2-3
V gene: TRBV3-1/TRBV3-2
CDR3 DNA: TGTGCCAGCAGCCCCACTACCGGGAGCTATACGCAGTATTTT
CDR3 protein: CASSPTTGSYTQYF

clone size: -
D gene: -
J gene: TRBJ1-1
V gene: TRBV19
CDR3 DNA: TGTGCCAGTAGTATGGGAGGGACTGAAGCTTTCTTT
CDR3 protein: CASSMGGTEAFF

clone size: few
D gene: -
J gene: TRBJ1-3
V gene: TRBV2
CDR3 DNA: TGTGCCAGCAGTGAATCTGGAGGGGCTGGAAACACCATATATTTT
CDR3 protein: CASSESGGAGNTIYF

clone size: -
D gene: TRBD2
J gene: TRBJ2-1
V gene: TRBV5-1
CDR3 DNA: TGCGCCAGCAGCTTGGTGGCTAGCGGGGGGGCGAGTGAGCAGTTCTTC
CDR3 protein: CASSLVASGGASEQFF

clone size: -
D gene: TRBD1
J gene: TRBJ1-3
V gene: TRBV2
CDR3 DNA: TGTGCCAGCAGTCGCGGGACAGCCTTCTCTGGAAACACCATATATTTT
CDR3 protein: CASSRGTAFSGNTIYF

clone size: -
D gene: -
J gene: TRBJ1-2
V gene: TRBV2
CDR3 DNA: TGTGCCAGCAGTCCCGCCGAGACAGATGGCTACACCTTC
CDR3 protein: CASSPAETDGYTF

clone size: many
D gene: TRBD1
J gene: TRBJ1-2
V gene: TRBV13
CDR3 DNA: TGTGCCAGCAGCACCGGACAGGGCCTCTATGGCTACACCTTC
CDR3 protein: CASSTGQGLYGYTF

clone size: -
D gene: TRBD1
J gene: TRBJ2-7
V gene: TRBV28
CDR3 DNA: TGTGCCAGCAGTTTTGTCGGGACAGGGTACTACGAGCAGTACTTC
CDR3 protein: CASSFVGTGYYEQYF

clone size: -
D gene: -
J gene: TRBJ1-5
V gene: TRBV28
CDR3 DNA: TGTGCCAGCAGTGGCCAGACAATTAGCAATCAGCCCCAGCATTTT
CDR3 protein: CASSGQTISNQPQHF

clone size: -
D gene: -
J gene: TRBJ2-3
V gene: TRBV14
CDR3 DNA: TGTGCCAGCAGCCACACAGTCAGCACAGATACGCAGTATTTT
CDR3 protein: CASSHTVSTDTQYF

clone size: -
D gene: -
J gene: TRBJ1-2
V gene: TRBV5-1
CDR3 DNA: TGCGCCAGCAGCTCCTTAGATGGCTACACCTTC
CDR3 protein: CASSSLDGYTF